These T cell receptor beta chains were read from a single sample in a study of T cell changes during pregnancy in multiple sclerosis. Here immunoSEQ multiplex PCR was the method, and the copy in TCRdb shows in-frame clones only, minus some. The table lists about 130,000 clones, 96% of them singletons. Here the sequenced sample was peripheral blood, taken after pregnancy. These receptors were taken from a female donor with multiple sclerosis, enrolled in a pregnancy study. Each CDR3 is given with its conserved first and last residue. The D gene is left open where the match is weak. Not every row has a clone size; where given, it reads once, few, many or a size class.

D,size,J,length,V,DNA,CDR3
.,.,TRBJ1-2,11,TRBV7-9,TGTGCCAGCAGCTTAACGGAGGGCTACACCTTC,CASSLTEGYTF
TRBD1,.,TRBJ2-7,15,TRBV28,TGTGCCAGCAGTTTATTACGGACAGGGGACCACGAGCAGTACTTC,CASSLLRTGDHEQYF
TRBD1,.,TRBJ2-7,12,TRBV7-9,TGTGCCACGGGACAGGGGGCGCGTGAGCAGTACTTC,CATGQGAREQYF
TRBD2,.,TRBJ2-3,16,TRBV2,TGTGCCAGCAGTGCGGGACTAGCGGGAGGGCGCGATACGCAGTATTTT,CASSAGLAGGRDTQYF
TRBD2,.,TRBJ2-7,15,TRBV7-8,TGTGCCAGCAGCTTTCGACTAGCGGGTAAACAAGAGCAGTACTTC,CASSFRLAGKQEQYF
.,.,TRBJ2-3,17,TRBV7-2,TGTGCCAGCAGCTTGACCGGAGGGGGAGGGCCCACAGATACGCAGTATTTT,CASSLTGGGGPTDTQYF
.,.,TRBJ1-1,18,TRBV9,TGTGCCAGCAGCGTAGTAGACCCTGGCAGGGTCATGAACACTGAAGCTTTCTTT,CASSVVDPGRVMNTEAFF
TRBD2,.,TRBJ2-7,15,TRBV7-6,TGTGCCAGCAGCTTATTGGCGGGAGGGCCTTACGAGCAGTACTTC,CASSLLAGGPYEQYF
.,.,TRBJ1-1,15,TRBV7-9,TGTGCCAGCAGCGCCACGGGGGGCTCGGGCACTGAAGCTTTCTTT,CASSATGGSGTEAFF
.,.,TRBJ1-5,14,TRBV19,TGTGCCAGTAGTATCACAGGGCAGGGTCAGCCCCAGCATTTT,CASSITGQGQPQHF
TRBD2,.,TRBJ2-1,19,TRBV12-5,TGTGCTAGTGGTTTGGTACAGGGTAGCGGGAGGTTGAGGCACAATGAGCAGTTCTTC,CASGLVQGSGRLRHNEQFF
.,.,TRBJ1-4,15,TRBV27,TGTGCCAGCAGTTTTAACCCGGCCGGGAATGAAAAACTGTTTTTT,CASSFNPAGNEKLFF
TRBD2,.,TRBJ2-3,14,TRBV5-1,TGCGCCAGCAGCGCACCGGGACTAGGAGATACGCAGTATTTT,CASSAPGLGDTQYF
TRBD2,.,TRBJ2-7,13,TRBV6-5,TGTGCCAGCAGTGGACTAGCCGACTACGAGCAGTACTTC,CASSGLADYEQYF
TRBD2,.,TRBJ2-1,16,TRBV19,TGTGCCAGTAGTGACCCGGGGGGGAGAGGCTACAATGAGCAGTTCTTC,CASSDPGGRGYNEQFF
TRBD2,.,TRBJ2-3,16,TRBV10-3,TGTGCCATCAGTGATGTCCGGGAGGGCCAAACAGATACGCAGTATTTT,CAISDVREGQTDTQYF
.,.,TRBJ1-1,16,TRBV27,TGTGCCAGCAGTTTCTTCTCAGGGCGGGGGAACACTGAAGCTTTCTTT,CASSFFSGRGNTEAFF
.,.,TRBJ2-7,14,TRBV28,TGTGCCAGCACACAGGGGACTAGAGTCTTCGAGCAGTACTTC,CASTQGTRVFEQYF
TRBD1,.,TRBJ2-3,14,TRBV15,TGTGCCACCAGCAGTAACAGGGGAACAGATACGCAGTATTTT,CATSSNRGTDTQYF
.,.,TRBJ1-2,11,TRBV19,TGTGCCAGTAGAAGGGGATATGGCTACACCTTC,CASRRGYGYTF
TRBD2,.,TRBJ2-1,15,TRBV27,TGTGCAACCACCGGCACTAGCGGGAACTGGGATGAGCAGTTCTTC,CATTGTSGNWDEQFF
.,.,TRBJ2-7,18,TRBV5-1,TGCGCCAGCAGCTTCGGCAGGGGGCGGATAGCGGGCAGCTACGAGCAGTACTTC,CASSFGRGRIAGSYEQYF
TRBD1,.,TRBJ2-7,12,TRBV7-9,TGTGCCAGCAGCTTGACAGGGGACGAGCAGTACTTC,CASSLTGDEQYF
TRBD2,.,TRBJ2-7,16,TRBV6-1,TGTGCCAGCAGTGAACCCTCACTAGCGGGACCCTACGAGCAGTACTTC,CASSEPSLAGPYEQYF
.,.,TRBJ1-5,13,TRBV27,TGTGCCAGCAGTACCGACAACAATCAGCCCCAGCATTTT,CASSTDNNQPQHF
TRBD1,few,TRBJ2-7,14,TRBV15,TGTGCCACCAGCAGAGGGGACAGCTCCTACGAGCAGTACTTC,CATSRGDSSYEQYF
.,.,TRBJ2-4,16,TRBV7-2,TGTGCCAGCAGCTGGGGGGACCGTCTGACCAAAAACATTCAGTACTTC,CASSWGDRLTKNIQYF
TRBD1,.,TRBJ1-5,14,TRBV30,TGTGCCTGGAGGGGGACAGGGAACAATCAGCCCCAGCATTTT,CAWRGTGNNQPQHF
.,.,TRBJ1-2,13,TRBV11-1,TGTGCCAGCAGCCCACAGGAACTCTATGGCTACACCTTC,CASSPQELYGYTF
TRBD1,.,TRBJ2-7,14,TRBV2,TGTGCCAGCAGTGTGACAGGGGGCCGGGGGGAGCAGTACTTC,CASSVTGGRGEQYF
.,.,TRBJ2-7,16,TRBV28,TGTGCCAGCAGACCGGCCATTTCAGGGCCGTGGTACGAGCAGTACTTC,CASRPAISGPWYEQYF
.,.,TRBJ2-7,14,TRBV5-6,TGTGCCAGCAGCTTCACAGGGAGAGCAGGCGAGCAGTACTTC,CASSFTGRAGEQYF
.,.,TRBJ2-7,15,TRBV29-1,TGCAGCGTTGAAGTTGGAGGGGGCACGTCCTACGAGCAGTACTTC,CSVEVGGGTSYEQYF
TRBD2,.,TRBJ2-5,16,TRBV9,TGTGCCAGCAGCGTTTTTGGTCTAGCGGCCCAAGAGACCCAGTACTTC,CASSVFGLAAQETQYF
TRBD1,.,TRBJ2-6,17,TRBV7-9,TGTGCCAGCAGCCGACTTCCCACCGGGACAGGGCTTGACGTCCTGACTTTC,CASSRLPTGTGLDVLTF
.,.,TRBJ2-3,13,TRBV6-5,TGTGCCAGCAGTTACCGGAGCACAGATACGCAGTATTTT,CASSYRSTDTQYF
TRBD1,.,TRBJ1-1,13,TRBV27,TGTGCCAGCAGCAGGACAGGGGGCTTTGGGGCTTTCTTT,CASSRTGGFGAFF
TRBD1,.,TRBJ2-2,16,TRBV28,TGTGCCAGCAGGTTAAACAGGGGGCGAAATGGCGGGGAGCTGTTTTTT,CASRLNRGRNGGELFF
TRBD1,.,TRBJ2-7,15,TRBV18,TGTGCCAGCTCCCCCTACAGGGGTGATTCCTACGAGCAGTACTTC,CASSPYRGDSYEQYF
.,.,TRBJ1-5,15,TRBV18,TGTGCCAGCTCACCGTTTACAGATAGCAATCAGCCCCAGCATTTT,CASSPFTDSNQPQHF
.,.,TRBJ1-3,12,TRBV5-8,TGTGCCAGCAGCTTGCTTGGAAACACCATATATTTT,CASSLLGNTIYF
.,.,TRBJ2-1,15,TRBV4-3,TGCGCCAGCAGCCAAGGACCCGTGGGCGGGAATGAGCAGTTCTTC,CASSQGPVGGNEQFF
.,.,TRBJ2-7,15,TRBV28,TGTGCCAGCAGTTTGGTAGCGGACCGGACGTGGGAGCAGTACTTC,CASSLVADRTWEQYF
TRBD1,.,TRBJ1-2,17,TRBV19,TGTGCCAGTAGTAAACAGGGGGCTTTAACAACTAACTATGGCTACACCTTC,CASSKQGALTTNYGYTF
.,.,TRBJ1-4,14,TRBV11-2,TGTGCCAGCAGCTTAGAGAGGGGGGGGGAAAAACTGTTTTTT,CASSLERGGEKLFF
TRBD1,few,TRBJ2-7,15,TRBV7-7,TGTGCTAGCAGCTTAGAGCCAGGGGGCTACTACGAGCAGTACTTC,CASSLEPGGYYEQYF
.,.,TRBJ2-3,16,TRBV29-1,TGCAGCGTTTACGGCGTTAGCGGAGTTAGCACAGATACGCAGTATTTT,CSVYGVSGVSTDTQYF
TRBD1,.,TRBJ1-2,14,TRBV27,TGTGCCAGCGGGCTAGGACAGGGGTTTTATGGCTACACCTTC,CASGLGQGFYGYTF
.,.,TRBJ2-1,13,TRBV7-6,TGTGCCAGCAGCTCCGTCTTAGCCGATGAGCAGTTCTTC,CASSSVLADEQFF
.,.,TRBJ2-7,14,TRBV5-1,TGCGCCAGCAGCTTGTACGCAGGCGGGAACGAGCAGTACTTC,CASSLYAGGNEQYF
TRBD2,.,TRBJ2-3,16,TRBV5-4,TGTGCCAGCAGCCAAGAGCGGGAGAGAGGCACAGATACGCAGTATTTT,CASSQERERGTDTQYF
TRBD2,.,TRBJ2-1,14,TRBV29-1,TGCAGCGTTAATCTAGCGGGGGCCTACAATGAGCAGTTCTTC,CSVNLAGAYNEQFF
.,.,TRBJ2-7,11,TRBV5-6,TGTGCCAGCAGCTCCGCCTACGAGCAGTACTTC,CASSSAYEQYF
.,.,TRBJ1-1,15,TRBV14,TGTGCCAGCAGCCAAGTCCAACAGTTGAACACTGAAGCTTTCTTT,CASSQVQQLNTEAFF
.,.,TRBJ2-7,14,TRBV19,TGTGCCAGTAGTATCCGGGGAAACCCCTACGAGCAGTACTTC,CASSIRGNPYEQYF